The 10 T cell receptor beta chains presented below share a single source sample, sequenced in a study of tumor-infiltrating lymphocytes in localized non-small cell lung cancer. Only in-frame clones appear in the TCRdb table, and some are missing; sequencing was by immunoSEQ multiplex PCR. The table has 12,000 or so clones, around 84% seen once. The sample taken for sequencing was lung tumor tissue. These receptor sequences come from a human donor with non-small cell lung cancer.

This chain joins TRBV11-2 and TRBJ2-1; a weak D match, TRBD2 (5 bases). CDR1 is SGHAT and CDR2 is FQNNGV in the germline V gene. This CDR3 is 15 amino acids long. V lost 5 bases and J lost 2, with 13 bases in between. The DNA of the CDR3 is TGTGCCAGCAGCCCGGATATCGGGGCCTACAATGAGCAGTTCTTC. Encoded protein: CASSPDIGAYNEQFF.

Here the CDR3 reads CASSLLGGSSGEQFF. In DNA, the CDR3 is TGTGCCAGCAGCTTACTCGGCGGGAGCTCTGGTGAGCAGTTCTTC. V and J are TRBV7-8 and TRBJ2-1, with 7 positions matching TRBD2. V lost 2 bases to trimming and J lost 9 bases; unmatched junction nucleotides: 10. Germline CDR1 reads SGHVS; CDR2 reads FQNEAQ. This CDR3 spans 15 amino acids.

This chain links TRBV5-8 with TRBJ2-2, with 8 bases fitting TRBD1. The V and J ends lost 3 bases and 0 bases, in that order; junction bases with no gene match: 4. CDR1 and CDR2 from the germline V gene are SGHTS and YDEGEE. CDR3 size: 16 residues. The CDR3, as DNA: TGTGCCAGCAGCTCCCTGGGACAGGCGAACACCGGGGAGCTGTTTTTT. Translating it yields CASSSLGQANTGELFF.

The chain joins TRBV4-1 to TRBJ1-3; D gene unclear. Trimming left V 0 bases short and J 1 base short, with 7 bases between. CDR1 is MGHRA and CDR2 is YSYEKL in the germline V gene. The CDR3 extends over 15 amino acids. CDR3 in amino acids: CASSQDPMSGNTIYF. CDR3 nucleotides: TGCGCCAGCAGCCAAGACCCTATGTCTGGAAACACCATATATTTT.

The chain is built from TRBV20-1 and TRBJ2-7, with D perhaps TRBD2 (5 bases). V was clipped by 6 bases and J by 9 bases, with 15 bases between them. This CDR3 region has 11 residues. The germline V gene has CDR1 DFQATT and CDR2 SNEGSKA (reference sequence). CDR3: CSAPLRGRQYF. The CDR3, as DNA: TGCAGTGCCCCCCTCAGAGGGCGGCAGTACTTC.

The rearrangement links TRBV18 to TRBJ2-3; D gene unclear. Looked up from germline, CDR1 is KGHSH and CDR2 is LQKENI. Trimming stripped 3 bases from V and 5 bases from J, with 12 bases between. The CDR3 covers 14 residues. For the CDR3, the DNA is TGTGCCAGCTCACCGTTTGGTTCGAGAGATACGCAGTATTTT. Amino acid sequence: CASSPFGSRDTQYF.

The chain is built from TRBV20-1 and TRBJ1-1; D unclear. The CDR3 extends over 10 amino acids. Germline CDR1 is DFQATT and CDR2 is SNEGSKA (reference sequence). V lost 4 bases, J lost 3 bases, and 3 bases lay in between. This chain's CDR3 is CSAKDTEAFF. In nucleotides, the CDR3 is TGCAGTGCTAAGGACACTGAAGCTTTCTTT.

The CDR3 DNA reads TGTGCCAGCAGCAGGGGACGGTATAATGAAAAACTGTTTTTT. This gives the protein CASSRGRYNEKLFF. This chain connects TRBV7-9 to TRBJ1-4; D perhaps matches TRBD1 (5 bases). The CDR3 is 14 residues long. Trimming cost V 5 bases and J 4 bases, with 11 bases left between them. Germline V gene data show CDR1 as SEHNR and CDR2 as FQNEAQ (reference sequence).

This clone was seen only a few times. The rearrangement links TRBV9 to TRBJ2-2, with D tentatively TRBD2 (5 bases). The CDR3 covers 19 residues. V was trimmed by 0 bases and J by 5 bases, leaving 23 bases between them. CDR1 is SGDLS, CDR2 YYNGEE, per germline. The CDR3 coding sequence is TGTGCCAGCAGCGTAGCTTCCCCTATAGGAGGAGGAAGGACCGGGGAGCTGTTTTTT. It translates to CASSVASPIGGGRTGELFF.

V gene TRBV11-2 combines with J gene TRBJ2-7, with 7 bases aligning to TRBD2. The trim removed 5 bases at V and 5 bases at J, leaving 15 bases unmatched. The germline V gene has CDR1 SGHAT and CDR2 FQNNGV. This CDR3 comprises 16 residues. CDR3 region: CASSGGGVLAFHEQYF. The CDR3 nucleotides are TGTGCCAGCAGCGGAGGAGGCGTACTAGCGTTCCACGAGCAGTACTTC.